The rows below give T cell receptor beta chains drawn from one sample of a study of T cells in tumors after PD-1 blockade. Data came from immunoSEQ multiplex PCR; TCRdb stores just in-frame clones and leaves some out. The data hold around 13,000 clones, with about 69% observed a single time. Source: tumor tissue, taken before anti-PD-1 treatment. Receptor source: a human donor with cutaneous squamous cell carcinoma. CDR3s include the opening cysteine and the closing phenylalanine or tryptophan. The order of the fields is clone size, D gene, J gene, V gene, CDR3 protein, CDR3 DNA. D genes are given only for firm matches. For some rows the clone size is stated as once, few or many, or as a class when expanded; others skip it.

>-|-|TRBJ1-2|TRBV3-1/TRBV3-2
CASSPQGYGYTF
TGTGCCAGCAGCCCCCAGGGTTATGGCTACACCTTC
>-|-|TRBJ1-2|TRBV28
CASSYPSGRNYGYTF
TGTGCCAGCAGTTACCCCTCGGGACGGAACTATGGCTACACCTTC
>-|-|TRBJ2-3|TRBV5-6
CASSLVFSVDTQYF
TGTGCCAGCAGCTTGGTATTTTCCGTAGATACGCAGTATTTT
>-|-|TRBJ2-3|TRBV14
CASSQDSPTDTQYF
TGTGCCAGCAGCCAAGATAGCCCCACAGATACGCAGTATTTT
>few|-|TRBJ1-5|TRBV5-1
CASRAGTFSNQPQHF
TGCGCCAGCAGGGCCGGGACATTTAGCAATCAGCCCCAGCATTTT
>-|TRBD1|TRBJ2-7|TRBV18
CASSPIWDRSYEQYF
TGTGCCAGCTCACCTATTTGGGACAGATCCTACGAGCAGTACTTC
>once|-|TRBJ2-2|TRBV6-5
CASGGGDKRGELFF
TGTGCCAGCGGGGGAGGTGATAAACGCGGGGAGCTGTTTTTT
>-|-|TRBJ2-7|TRBV5-6
CASSLSASEQYF
TGTGCCAGCAGCTTGAGTGCCTCCGAGCAGTACTTC
>few|-|TRBJ2-5|TRBV7-9
CASSPKGLYRETQYF
TGTGCCAGCAGCCCCAAGGGGCTGTATCGGGAGACCCAGTACTTC
>once|-|TRBJ2-1|TRBV3-1/TRBV3-2
CASSQDEGNEQFF
TGTGCCAGCAGCCAAGATGAGGGTAATGAGCAGTTCTTC
>-|TRBD2|TRBJ2-3|TRBV2
CASRRGSASGSTDTQYF
TGTGCCAGCAGGAGGGGATCAGCTAGCGGCTCCACAGATACGCAGTATTTT
>-|-|TRBJ1-4|TRBV15
CATSREGTISQLFF
TGTGCCACCAGCAGAGAGGGCACCATCAGTCAACTGTTTTTT
>-|-|TRBJ1-5|TRBV28
CASSSLRGPQHF
TGTGCCAGCAGTTCTCTTCGGGGGCCCCAGCATTTT
>few|TRBD1|TRBJ2-7|TRBV24-1
CATSDPRQGNYEQYF
TGTGCCACCAGTGATCCCCGACAGGGAAACTACGAGCAGTACTTC
>-|TRBD1|TRBJ1-1|TRBV29-1
CSVGQGKAFF
TGCAGCGTTGGACAGGGTAAAGCTTTCTTT
>once|TRBD1|TRBJ1-2|TRBV7-8
CASSLEGAVKGYTF
TGTGCCAGCAGCTTAGAGGGGGCAGTGAAAGGCTACACCTTC
>-|-|TRBJ2-3|TRBV7-2
CASSSGGGMDTQYF
TGTGCCAGCAGCTCCGGAGGGGGGATGGATACGCAGTATTTT
>-|-|TRBJ2-2|TRBV29-1
CSVESRTSTGELFF
TGCAGCGTTGAATCGCGGACAAGTACCGGGGAGCTGTTTTTT
>-|-|TRBJ1-5|TRBV18
CASSPRHDSNQPQHF
TGTGCCAGCTCACCAAGACATGATAGCAATCAGCCCCAGCATTTT
>-|-|TRBJ2-7|TRBV20-1
CSASVPGPNYEQYF
TGCAGTGCTAGTGTCCCCGGGCCAAACTACGAGCAGTACTTC
>-|TRBD2|TRBJ2-2|TRBV7-9
CASSLSGTNTGELFF
TGTGCCAGCAGCCTTAGCGGGACCAACACCGGGGAGCTGTTTTTT
>-|-|TRBJ1-2|TRBV6-2/TRBV6-3
CASSKLHGYGYTF
TGTGCCAGCAGTAAGCTACACGGCTATGGCTACACCTTC
>large|TRBD1|TRBJ1-4|TRBV7-9
CASSLYRGRNEKLFF
TGTGCCAGCAGCTTATACAGGGGCCGAAATGAAAAACTGTTTTTT
>once|-|TRBJ1-1|TRBV19
CASSMVGGNTEAFF
TGTGCCAGTAGTATGGTTGGCGGGAACACTGAAGCTTTCTTT
>few|-|TRBJ2-3|TRBV6-6
CASSYSETDTQYF
TGTGCCAGCAGTTACTCTGAGACAGATACGCAGTATTTT
>-|TRBD2|TRBJ2-7|TRBV4-2
CASSLGLADSTYEQYF
TGTGCCAGCAGCCTGGGACTAGCGGATTCGACCTACGAGCAGTACTTC
>-|TRBD1|TRBJ1-6|TRBV4-2
CASSQVGTGGNSPLHF
TGTGCCAGCAGCCAAGTAGGCACAGGGGGTAATTCACCCCTCCACTTT
>-|-|TRBJ2-3|TRBV7-3
CASSLSSDTQYF
TGTGCCAGCAGCTTAAGTTCAGATACGCAGTATTTT
>-|-|TRBJ1-3|TRBV12-1
CASNARTDSPPVSGNTIYF
TGTGCCAGCAACGCCCGTACGGACAGTCCCCCTGTCTCTGGAAACACCATATATTTT
>-|-|TRBJ2-7|TRBV11-2
CASSSDSRGYEQYF
TGTGCCAGCAGCTCAGACAGTCGGGGCTACGAGCAGTACTTC
>-|TRBD1|TRBJ1-4|TRBV4-2
CASSQSPGQSNEKLFF
TGTGCCAGCAGCCAATCCCCGGGACAGTCGAATGAAAAACTGTTTTTT
>-|-|TRBJ2-2|TRBV4-1
CASSRDLFYTGELFF
TGCGCCAGCAGTCGGGACTTGTTTTACACCGGGGAGCTGTTTTTT
>-|-|TRBJ2-7|TRBV7-8
CASSLVGLGQGGSEQYF
TGTGCCAGCAGCTTAGTGGGCTTAGGGCAGGGGGGCAGCGAGCAGTACTTC
>-|-|TRBJ1-5|TRBV5-6
CASSLEGLSNQPQHF
TGTGCCAGCAGCTTGGAGGGGCTATCCAATCAGCCCCAGCATTTT
>-|-|TRBJ2-7|TRBV4-1
CASSLERGPTYEQYF
TGCGCCAGCAGCCTCGAACGGGGGCCCACCTACGAGCAGTACTTC